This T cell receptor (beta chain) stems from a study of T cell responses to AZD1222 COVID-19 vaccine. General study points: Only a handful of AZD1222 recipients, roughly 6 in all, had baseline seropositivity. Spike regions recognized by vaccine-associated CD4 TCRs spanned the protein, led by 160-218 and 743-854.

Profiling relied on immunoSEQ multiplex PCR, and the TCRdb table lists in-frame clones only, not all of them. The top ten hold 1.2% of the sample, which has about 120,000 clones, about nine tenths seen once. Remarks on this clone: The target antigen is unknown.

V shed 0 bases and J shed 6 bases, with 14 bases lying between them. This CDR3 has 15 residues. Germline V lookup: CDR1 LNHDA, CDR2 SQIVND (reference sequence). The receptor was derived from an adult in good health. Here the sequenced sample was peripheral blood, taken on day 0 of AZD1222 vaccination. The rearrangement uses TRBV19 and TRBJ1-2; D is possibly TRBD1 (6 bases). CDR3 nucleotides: TGTGCCAGTAGTATAGATAGGGGGGCGCGGAATGGCTACACCTTC. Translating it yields CASSIDRGARNGYTF.